This entry lists 15 T cell receptor beta chains sequenced from one sample in a study of cytomegalovirus exposure and HLA in healthy donors. The PCR ran on 60 Vbeta and 13 Jbeta primers. The protocol was immunoSEQ multiplex PCR, while the TCRdb copy is restricted to in-frame clones and leaves out a portion. The data contain around 93,000 clones, 65% to 85% of them singletons. Sequencing input: PBMCs. The source is a man aged 50 to 59 in good health and CMV-seronegative.

The V and J genes are TRBV5-1 and TRBJ2-5; 11 nucleotides line up with TRBD2. The DNA end is more similar to TRBJ2-7, so the J call may be wrong. Germline V gene lookup returns CDR1 SGHRS and CDR2 YFSETQ. The CDR3 is made up of 15 amino acids. The CDR3 bases are TGCGCCAGCAGTCGGCTAGCGGGAGGACTGAACGAGCAGTACTTC. Its translation: CASSRLAGGLNEQYF.

The CDR3 reads CASIQSGGAYGELFF. The CDR3 nucleotides read TGTGCCAGCATACAGTCAGGGGGCGCCTACGGGGAGCTGTTTTTT. V gene TRBV2 combines with J gene TRBJ2-2; TRBD1 matches 8 bases. The J segment lost 7 bases and the V segment lost 7 bases, leaving 11 bases of the junction unmatched. CDR1 and CDR2 from the germline V gene are SNHLY and FYNNEI. CDR3 length: 15 amino acids.

This clone has more than one count but fewer than ten. In DNA form, the CDR3 reads TGTGCCAGCTCCCTGAACGCGGGAGACAATGAGCAGTTCTTC. Its protein product is CASSLNAGDNEQFF. This chain uses TRBV18 with TRBJ2-1; 7 nucleotides agree with TRBD2. Germline V gives CDR1 KGHSH, CDR2 LQKENI. This CDR3 is built from 14 residues. V was clipped by 6 bases and J by 5 bases; unmatched bases: 7.

This rearrangement joins TRBV19 to TRBJ1-1; 7 positions match TRBD1. Germline V gene data show CDR1 as LNHDA and CDR2 as SQIVND (reference sequence). The V segment lost 7 bases and the J segment 0 bases; nucleotides outside the gene matches: 5. CDR3 length equals 14 residues. The CDR3 nucleotides read TGTGCCAGTAATGCGGACAGGCTGAACACTGAAGCTTTCTTT. Protein sequence: CASNADRLNTEAFF.

This clone has a single count. The chain combines TRBV29-1 with TRBJ1-1; D call uncertain. Germline CDR1 and CDR2: SQVTM and ANQGSEA. Trimming removed 6 bases from V and 8 bases from J, with 16 bases in between. The CDR3 consists of 12 residues. The CDR3 region is CSVGSWTGEAFF. The DNA of the CDR3 is TGCAGCGTGGGGAGTTGGACCGGGGAAGCTTTCTTT. The complete variable domain, with remaining parts taken from reference TRBV29-1 and TRBJ1-1, reads SAVISQKPSRDICQRGTSLTIQCQVDSQVTMMFWYRQQPGQSLTLIATANQGSEATYESGFVIDKFPISRPNLTFSTLTVSNMSPEDSSIYLCSVGSWTGEAFFGQGTRLTVV.

This chain joins TRBV4-2 and TRBJ2-5; D possibly corresponds to TRBD1 (6 bases). The J call is uncertain, as TRBJ2-7 better fits the DNA end. Germline values: CDR1 LGHNA, CDR2 YNFKEQ. CDR3 length: 15 amino acids. The DNA of the CDR3 is TGTGCCAGCAGAGCTTTTCAGGGGATCTCCTACGAGCAGTACTTC. Translating it yields CASRAFQGISYEQYF.

The chain couples TRBV7-2 to TRBJ2-5, with 7 bases lining up with TRBD1. The assigned J gene may be wrong: the sequence end matches TRBJ2-7 better. The germline V gene encodes CDR1 SGHTA and CDR2 FQGNSA. CDR3 size: 13 residues. The CDR3 sequence: CASSEDRDHEQYF. The CDR3 nucleotides read TGTGCCAGCAGCGAAGACAGGGACCACGAGCAGTACTTC.

The table lists this clone with a few counts. This sequence joins TRBV29-1 and TRBJ2-7, with 8 bases aligning to TRBD1. Germline V gene data show CDR1 as SQVTM and CDR2 as ANQGSEA. With V trimmed by 1 base and J by 3 bases, 20 bases remained unmatched. The length of the CDR3 is 19 residues. The CDR3 nucleotides read TGCAGCGTTGAAGGTTCAGACAGGGGAAGGTCAGTGGCAAACTACGAGCAGTACTTC. Translating it yields CSVEGSDRGRSVANYEQYF.

J is TRBJ2-1 and V is TRBV20-1; tentatively, D is TRBD1 (5 bases). V was clipped by 2 bases and J by 9 bases, with 8 bases between them. The germline V gene encodes CDR1 DFQATT and CDR2 SNEGSKA (reference sequence). The CDR3 is 11 amino acids. The CDR3 reads CSARQGFEQFF. The CDR3 DNA sequence: TGCAGTGCTAGACAGGGTTTTGAGCAGTTCTTC.

On this clone itself: Its ends do not fully match the called genes, so a read error is possible. The V and J genes are TRBV7-7 and TRBJ2-7, with a weak D call TRBD1 (6 bases). The CDR3 totals 17 residues. Germline CDR1 and CDR2: SSHAT and FNYEAQ (reference sequence). Written as DNA, the CDR3 is TGTGCTAGCAGCTATGACATAGGACCCGGGACATTTTACGAGCAGTACTTC. Translating gives CASSYDIGPGTFYEQYF.

The rearrangement joins TRBV5-4 to TRBJ2-5; D is possibly TRBD2 (7 bases). The CDR3 runs to 16 residues. V lost 0 bases and J lost 4, with 16 bases in between. Germline CDR1 is SGHNT and CDR2 is YYREEE (reference sequence). As DNA, the CDR3 is TGTGCCAGCAGCTTGGTGGGAACTCGGGGGGCAGAGACCCAGTACTTC. As protein: CASSLVGTRGAETQYF.

In this sample, this clone turned up a few times. The chain is built from TRBV5-1 and TRBJ1-4; D possibly corresponds to TRBD1 (6 bases). V was trimmed by 0 bases and J by 5 bases, leaving 11 bases between them. The CDR3 totals 15 residues. The germline gives CDR1 SGHRS, CDR2 YFSETQ. The CDR3 region is CASSLVGARNEKLFF. For the CDR3, the DNA is TGCGCCAGCAGCTTGGTGGGGGCTAGAAATGAAAAACTGTTTTTT.

In this sample, this clone turned up once. The chain uses TRBV7-2 and TRBJ2-5; 9 bases line up with TRBD2. The length of the CDR3 is 16 residues. From germline, CDR1 is SGHTA and CDR2 FQGNSA. After removal of 1 base from V and 5 bases from J, the junction contained 8 bases not matched to a gene. Here the CDR3 DNA reads TGTGCCAGCAGCTTAGAAGCGGGAGGCCTCCGGGAGACCCAGTACTTC. Translation gives CASSLEAGGLRETQYF.

V is TRBV28 and J is TRBJ2-5; 7 nucleotides align to TRBD1. Losses at the gene ends were 7 bases for V and 2 bases for J; bases not matched to a gene: 7. Germline-derived CDR1 and CDR2 are MDHEN and SYDVKM. The CDR3 totals 14 residues. In DNA, the CDR3 is TGTGCCAGCACCTCGGGACAGAAGCAAGAGACCCAGTACTTC. Amino acids: CASTSGQKQETQYF. Together with reference TRBV28 and TRBJ2-5, the CDR3 gives the full variable domain: DVKVTQSSRYLVKRTGEKVFLECVQDMDHENMFWYRQDPGLGLRLIYFSYDVKMKEKGDIPEGYSVSREKKERFSLILESASTNQTSMYLCASTSGQKQETQYFGPGTRLLVL.

The chain carries TRBV4-2 and TRBJ2-2; D might be TRBD2 (6 bases). The germline V gene encodes CDR1 LGHNA and CDR2 YNFKEQ. The CDR3 is 14 amino acids. V gave up 4 bases and J gave up 5 bases, with 11 bases separating them. The CDR3 sequence is CASSRIGGTGELFF. The CDR3, as DNA: TGTGCCAGCAGCCGCATTGGGGGGACCGGGGAGCTGTTTTTT.